This T cell receptor (beta chain) derives from a study of shared T cell receptors in the human thymus. Germline CDR1 reads SQVTM; CDR2 reads ANQGSEA. CDR3 length: 17 amino acids. V was clipped by 4 bases and J by 4 bases; unmatched bases: 16. Only in-frame clones appear in the TCRdb table, and some are missing; sequencing was by immunoSEQ multiplex PCR. The data hold hundreds of thousands of clones, with roughly 90% observed a single time. This sample also appeared in a second study, on human thymus T cells. Per that study: The donor group consisted of healthy Finnish infants who were having corrective surgery for congenital heart defects.

The V call is TRBV29-1, the J call TRBJ1-2; 9 positions agree with TRBD1. Specimen: thymocytes. This sequence was found in a boy under three years old with a congenital heart defect. In DNA form, the CDR3 reads TGCAGCGTTGTTCCCGTTAGGGACAGGGCGCTCGCCTATGGCTACACCTTC. It yields the protein CSVVPVRDRALAYGYTF. Full variable domain (missing parts from reference TRBV29-1 and TRBJ1-2): SAVISQKPSRDICQRGTSLTIQCQVDSQVTMMFWYRQQPGQSLTLIATANQGSEATYESGFVIDKFPISRPNLTFSTLTVSNMSPEDSSIYLCSVVPVRDRALAYGYTFGSGTRLTVV.